The 32 T cell receptor beta chains below come from one sample, sequenced in a study of CD8 T cells in ankylosing spondylitis. General study results and limits: Several highly homologous variants made up a TCR beta motif, and this motif appeared characteristic of ankylosing spondylitis blood.

Their specific antigens are unknown. TCRdb independently ran MiXCR on the 5' RACE reads; one entry per CDR3 protein. The sample lists fewer than 500,000 distinct CDR3 sequences, 26% occurring once. The sequenced sample was blood, either unsorted or a sorted T cell fraction (not recorded which). These receptors were collected from a male donor with ankylosing spondylitis.

The chain links TRBV7-9 to TRBJ2-3; the match to TRBD2 covers 12 bases. The CDR3 is 16 amino acids. CDR1 is SEHNR, CDR2 FQNEAQ, per germline (reference sequence). V lost 1 base and J lost 3; bases outside the gene matches: 2. The CDR3 sequence: CASSLVTSGRTDTQYF. In nucleotides, the CDR3 is TGTGCCAGCAGCTTAGTGACTAGCGGGAGAACAGATACGCAGTATTTT.

This clonotype came up a few times. The genes are TRBV5-1 and TRBJ2-7; 9 positions agree with TRBD1. CDR1 is SGHRS and CDR2 is YFSETQ in the germline V gene. V lost 3 bases and J lost 6; bases outside the gene matches: 7. This CDR3 contains 14 residues. In DNA form, the CDR3 reads TGCGCCAGCAGCTACGGACAGGGGAACGGCGAGCAGTACGTC. Its translation is CASSYGQGNGEQYV.

This clonotype came up many times. This chain's CDR3 is CASSRRQGSNYGYTF. In DNA, the CDR3 is TGTGCCAGCAGCCGGAGACAGGGTTCTAACTATGGCTACACCTTC. The chain uses TRBV7-2 and TRBJ1-2, with 7 nucleotides matching TRBD1. Losses at the gene ends were 5 bases for V and 0 bases for J; bases not matched to a gene: 6. The length of the CDR3 is 15 residues. CDR1 is SGHTA, CDR2 FQGNSA, per germline.

The chain uses TRBV29-1 and TRBJ1-4; no definite D call. Germline CDR1 is SQVTM and CDR2 is ANQGSEA. V dropped 4 bases and J dropped 8 bases, with 20 bases sitting between them. The CDR3 contains 15 residues. The CDR3 DNA reads TGCAGCGTTGGTCTTGGCGGCAGCCTGGGAGAAAAACTGTTTTTT. Protein sequence: CSVGLGGSLGEKLFF.

The chain combines TRBV7-6 with TRBJ2-1; 9 nucleotides align to TRBD2. The V and J ends lost 2 bases and 8 bases, in that order; junction bases with no gene match: 13. This CDR3 contains 17 residues. Germline V lookup: CDR1 SGHVS, CDR2 FNYEAQ. CDR3 sequence (DNA): TGTGCCAGCAGCTTACAATATGGCGGGAGGGCCTCAGATGAGCAGTTCTTC. Protein product: CASSLQYGGRASDEQFF.

The V and J genes are TRBV2 and TRBJ2-1; tentatively, D is TRBD1 (6 bases). V dropped 6 bases and J dropped 2 bases, with 17 bases sitting between them. CDR1 is SNHLY and CDR2 is FYNNEI in the germline V gene. The CDR3 spans 16 residues. In DNA form, the CDR3 reads TGTGCCAGCAGGTGGGGGCCCAAGCGTCCCTACAATGAGCAGTTCTTC. Encoded protein: CASRWGPKRPYNEQFF.

This clonotype was detected ten times or more. The chain has TRBV28 and TRBJ2-7; 9 nucleotides match TRBD1. From germline, CDR1 is MDHEN and CDR2 SYDVKM. Trimming took 5 bases from V and 6 from J; bases not matched to a gene: 8. CDR3 size: 14 residues. The DNA of the CDR3 is TGTGCCAGCAGTACAGCCGGGACAGGGATCGAGCAGTACGTC. It codes for CASSTAGTGIEQYV.

V usage is TRBV20-1 and J usage is TRBJ1-5; tentatively, D is TRBD1 (6 bases). Germline V gene lookup returns CDR1 DFQATT and CDR2 SNEGSKA (reference sequence). This CDR3 is built from 16 residues. V was pared by 6 bases and J by 0 bases, with 18 bases between. The CDR3 DNA sequence: TGCAGTGCCGAACAGAAACAGGGTTATAGCAATCAGCCCCAGCATTTT. Protein: CSAEQKQGYSNQPQHF.

V and J are TRBV14 and TRBJ2-2; D is ambiguous. Germline V gene sequence: CDR1 SGHDN, CDR2 FVKESK. The CDR3 is 15 residues long. Between the trimmed V and J ends, which lost 5 bases and 0 bases, there was a span of 10 bases. The CDR3 DNA sequence: TGTGCCAGCAGCTCGGTCACAGCGAACACCGGGGAGCTGTTTTTT. This translates into CASSSVTANTGELFF.

This clonotype appeared a few times. The chain is built from TRBV12-3 or TRBV12-4 and TRBJ1-2, with D unclear. V dropped 0 bases and J dropped 8 bases, with 13 bases sitting between them. The CDR3 is made up of 14 amino acids. CDR3 protein: CASSLAGRGRGYTF. The CDR3 coding sequence is TGTGCCAGCAGTTTAGCGGGGAGAGGGAGAGGCTACACCTTC.

The chain couples TRBV24-1 to TRBJ2-7, with 12 bases lining up with TRBD2. The J segment lost 3 bases and the V segment lost 4 bases, leaving 12 bases of the junction unmatched. Germline V gives CDR1 KGHDR, CDR2 SFDVKD. This CDR3 has 18 residues. CDR3 protein: CATSDRKTSGSPLYEQYV. The CDR3 nucleotides read TGTGCCACCAGTGACCGTAAGACTAGCGGGAGTCCTCTCTACGAGCAGTACGTC.

J is TRBJ2-3 and V is TRBV10-3; a possible D gene is TRBD2 (6 bases). Per the germline V gene, CDR1 is ENHRY and CDR2 is SYGVKD. V was trimmed by 6 bases and J by 0 bases, leaving 16 bases between them. The CDR3 runs to 16 residues. The CDR3 loop reads CAIRDSGGSSTDTQYF. Written as DNA, the CDR3 is TGTGCCATCAGGGATAGCGGTGGTTCTAGCACAGATACGCAGTATTTT.

A single count supports this clonotype. The chain uses TRBV4-2 and TRBJ2-5; D is ambiguous. Germline CDR1 reads LGHNA; CDR2 reads YNFKEQ. Trimming took 0 bases from V and 6 from J, leaving 14 bases between them. This CDR3 spans 15 amino acids. CDR3 coding DNA: TGTGCCAGCAGCCAAGATTGGAAGGGTTTGCAGACCCAGTACTTC. Protein product: CASSQDWKGLQTQYF.

This clonotype appeared a few times. The chain combines TRBV7-9 with TRBJ2-1; D remains unclear. CDR1 and CDR2 from the germline V gene are SEHNR and FQNEAQ (reference sequence). CDR3 size: 13 residues. Trimming took 6 bases from V and 6 from J, leaving 12 bases between them. For the CDR3, the DNA is TGTGCCAGCAGTTACCTCGGGTTCAATGAGCAGTTCTTC. It translates to CASSYLGFNEQFF.

In its sample, this clonotype was seen a few times. The rearrangement joins TRBV20-1 to TRBJ2-7, with TRBD2 identical over 11 bases. The CDR3 sequence is 14 residues long. Germline CDR1 reads DFQATT; CDR2 reads SNEGSKA (reference sequence). With 4 bases clipped from V and 3 bases from J, the junction kept 5 bases outside the gene matches. CDR3 sequence: CSATTSGSYYEQYV. The CDR3 coding sequence is TGCAGTGCTACCACTAGCGGGAGTTACTACGAGCAGTACGTC.

The V gene is TRBV5-1, the J gene TRBJ1-1; no firm D call. This CDR3 region has 14 residues. The germline V gene encodes CDR1 SGHRS and CDR2 YFSETQ. V lost 3 bases and J lost 2, with 11 bases in between. The CDR3 nucleotides read TGCGCCAGCAGCTCCCTCACGAGAAACACTGAAGCTTTCTTT. It is translated as CASSSLTRNTEAFF.

The V and J genes are TRBV7-9 and TRBJ2-1, with 7 positions matching TRBD1. V dropped 4 bases and J dropped 8; count of bases not matched to a gene: 17. Germline CDR1 and CDR2: SEHNR and FQNEAQ (reference sequence). This CDR3 region has 17 residues. CDR3 region: CASSWGTDGWLKDEQFF. In nucleotides, the CDR3 is TGTGCCAGCAGCTGGGGGACAGACGGATGGTTGAAGGATGAGCAGTTCTTC.

This clonotype has a handful of counts. V gene TRBV30 combines with J gene TRBJ1-1; 10 positions match TRBD1. The CDR3 is made up of 12 amino acids. With V trimmed by 3 bases and J by 12 bases, 7 bases remained unmatched. Germline V CDR1 and CDR2: GTSNPN, SVGIG (reference sequence). Written as DNA, the CDR3 is TGTGCCTGGAGCCCCAGGACAGGGGGTTCTTTCTTT. Amino acid sequence: CAWSPRTGGSFF.

The rearrangement uses TRBV15 and TRBJ2-1; 7 bases are shared with TRBD2. J lost 2 bases, V lost 3 bases, and 10 bases had no gene match. CDR1 and CDR2 from the germline V gene are LNHNV and YYDKDF (reference sequence). The CDR3 sequence is 17 residues long. CDR3 nucleotide sequence: TGTGCCACCAGCAGTCTCACTCCTAGCGGACCCTACAATGAGCAGTTCTTC. Encoded protein: CATSSLTPSGPYNEQFF. The full variable domain, with the rest looked up from reference TRBV15 and TRBJ2-1, is DAMVIQNPRYQVTQFGKPVTLSCSQTLNHNVMYWYQQKSSQAPKLLFHYYDKDFNNEADTPDNFQSRRPNTSFCFLDIRSPGLGDTAMYLCATSSLTPSGPYNEQFFGPGTRLTVL.

DNA of the CDR3: TGTGCCAGCAGCCAAGATCTTGGATTGGACTCTGAAGCTTTCTTT. Residues: CASSQDLGLDSEAFF. V gene TRBV3-1 combines with J gene TRBJ1-1; D not resolved. There are 15 residues in the CDR3. The ends were cut back, 0 bases at V and 6 bases at J, with 14 bases in the middle. Germline V gene data show CDR1 as LGHDT and CDR2 as YNNKEL (reference sequence).

CDR3 in amino acids: CATSDGAAGGTGELFF. The CDR3 DNA reads TGTGCCACCAGTGATGGAGCAGCGGGGGGCACCGGGGAGCTGTTTTTT. This chain connects TRBV24-1 to TRBJ2-2, with 9 bases lining up with TRBD2. The CDR3 consists of 16 residues. From germline, CDR1 is KGHDR and CDR2 SFDVKD. V gave up 3 bases and J gave up 4 bases; unmatched junction bases: 5.

The rearrangement links TRBV20-1 to TRBJ1-3; 9 nucleotides match TRBD1. From germline, CDR1 is DFQATT and CDR2 SNEGSKA (reference sequence). CDR3 length equals 13 residues. V lost 5 bases and J lost 5; bases outside the gene matches: 4. The CDR3 loop is CSAPDRGRNTIYF. CDR3 DNA: TGCAGTGCTCCGGACAGGGGTAGAAACACCATATATTTT.

This chain connects TRBV7-9 to TRBJ1-1; 9 bases are a match to TRBD1. Looked up from germline, CDR1 is SEHNR and CDR2 is FQNEAQ (reference sequence). V lost 7 bases to trimming and J lost 0 bases; unmatched junction nucleotides: 3. The CDR3 spans 14 residues. DNA of the CDR3: TGTGCCAGCACCCGGGACAGGGTGAACACTGAAGCTTTCTTT. This sequence encodes CASTRDRVNTEAFF.

This chain links TRBV7-2 with TRBJ2-1; no clear D. Trimming pared 2 bases from V and 6 bases from J, leaving 8 bases between. This CDR3 contains 13 residues. Germline-derived CDR1 and CDR2 are SGHTA and FQGNSA. CDR3 region: CASSLFQVNEQFF. The CDR3 nucleotides are TGTGCCAGCAGCTTATTCCAGGTCAATGAGCAGTTCTTC.

This clonotype showed up just a few times. The V and J genes are TRBV10-3 and TRBJ2-2; 8 bases are shared with TRBD1. This CDR3 has 16 residues. Per germline, CDR1 ENHRY and CDR2 SYGVKD. V shed 2 bases, J shed 9 bases, and the junction held 11 bases outside the gene matches. The CDR3 loop is CAISEASGTGERELFF. For the CDR3, the DNA is TGTGCCATCAGTGAGGCATCCGGGACAGGAGAGCGGGAGCTGTTTTTT.

This clonotype has at least ten counts. This chain uses TRBV29-1 with TRBJ2-4, with D unclear. In germline, CDR1 is SQVTM, CDR2 ANQGSEA. The CDR3 length is 12 residues. V was pared by 5 bases and J by 0 bases, with 5 bases between. The CDR3 loop is CSVYIAKNIQYF. CDR3 sequence (DNA): TGCAGCGTTTACATAGCCAAAAACATTCAGTACTTC. Complete variable domain (other parts from reference TRBV29-1 and TRBJ2-4): SAVISQKPSRDICQRGTSLTIQCQVDSQVTMMFWYRQQPGQSLTLIATANQGSEATYESGFVIDKFPISRPNLTFSTLTVSNMSPEDSSIYLCSVYIAKNIQYFGAGTRLSVL.

The CDR3 bases are TGTGCCAGCAGCTACACGGGGGGGCCTGGAAACACCATATATTTT. Protein sequence: CASSYTGGPGNTIYF. This rearrangement joins TRBV11-2 to TRBJ1-3; D is possibly TRBD1 (6 bases). This CDR3 comprises 15 residues. Trimming removed 4 bases at V and 2 bases at J, with 12 bases between. Germline V CDR1 and CDR2: SGHAT, FQNNGV. Supplemented by reference TRBV11-2 and TRBJ1-3, the full variable domain reads EAGVAQSPRYKIIEKRQSVAFWCNPISGHATLYWYQQILGQGPKLLIQFQNNGVVDDSQLPKDRFSAERLKGVDSTLKIQPAKLEDSAVYLCASSYTGGPGNTIYFGEGSWLTVV.

This clonotype was observed a few times. The chain employs TRBV20-1 and TRBJ1-5, with 8 bases aligning to TRBD1. This CDR3 contains 14 residues. Trimming removed 5 bases from V and 3 bases from J; junction bases left unmatched: 6. Germline V gene data show CDR1 as DFQATT and CDR2 as SNEGSKA (reference sequence). CDR3 amino acids: CSAQGAGSNQPQHF. CDR3 coding DNA: TGCAGTGCTCAGGGGGCCGGGTCCAATCAGCCCCAGCATTTT.

This clonotype was observed many times. The chain joins TRBV20-1 to TRBJ2-1, with D maybe TRBD2 (6 bases). The CDR3 runs to 15 residues. The germline V gene has CDR1 DFQATT and CDR2 SNEGSKA (reference sequence). Trimming stripped 2 bases from V and 2 bases from J, with 13 bases between. The CDR3 coding sequence is TGCAGTGCTAGAAGGGGAAGCGGGCCCTACAATGAGCAGTTCTTC. This codes for CSARRGSGPYNEQFF.

CDR3 protein: CASSLRGREVSETQYF. The CDR3 DNA follows: TGTGCCAGCAGTTTAAGGGGGCGGGAGGTTAGCGAGACCCAGTACTTC. The V call is TRBV12-3 or TRBV12-4, the J call TRBJ2-5; D is possibly TRBD2 (8 bases). The V and J ends lost 2 bases and 5 bases respectively, with 18 bases between them. The CDR3 runs to 16 residues.

The chain is built from TRBV4-1 and TRBJ1-5; D is unclear. V lost 0 bases, J lost 4 bases, and 7 bases lay in between. Germline CDR1 MGHRA, CDR2 YSYEKL. The CDR3 runs 14 residues. The CDR3, as DNA: TGCGCCAGCAGCCAAGATTTTAGGAATCAGCCCCAGCATTTT. Protein sequence: CASSQDFRNQPQHF.

J is TRBJ1-3 and V is TRBV6-6; a weak D match, TRBD1 (5 bases). Between the trimmed V and J ends, which lost 6 bases and 3 bases, there was a span of 6 bases. Germline-derived CDR1 and CDR2 are MNHNY and SVGAGI (reference sequence). This CDR3 region has 12 residues. The CDR3 DNA sequence: TGTGCCAGCAGGGGGCTTGGAAACACCATATATTTT. This gives the protein CASRGLGNTIYF.